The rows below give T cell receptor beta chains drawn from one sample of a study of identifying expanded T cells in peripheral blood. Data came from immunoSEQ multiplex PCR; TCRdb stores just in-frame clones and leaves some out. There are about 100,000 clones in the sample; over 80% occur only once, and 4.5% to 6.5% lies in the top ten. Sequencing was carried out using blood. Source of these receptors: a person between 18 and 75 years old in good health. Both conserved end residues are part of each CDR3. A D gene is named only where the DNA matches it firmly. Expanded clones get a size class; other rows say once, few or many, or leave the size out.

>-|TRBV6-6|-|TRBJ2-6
TGTGCCAGCAGTTACAGTGGGTCCGGGGCCAACGTCCTGACTTTC
CASSYSGSGANVLTF
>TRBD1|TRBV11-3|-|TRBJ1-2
TGTGCCAGCAGCTTACAGAGGACAGGGGGCGACTATGGCTACACCTTC
CASSLQRTGGDYGYTF
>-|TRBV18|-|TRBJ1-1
TGTGCCAGCTCACCGTTGCAGGGAGAAGCTTTCTTT
CASSPLQGEAFF
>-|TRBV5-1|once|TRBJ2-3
TGCGCCAGCAGCCCGGAGGGGGTTTTCGCAGATACGCAGTATTTT
CASSPEGVFADTQYF
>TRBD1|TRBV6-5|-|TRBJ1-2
TGTGCCAGCACCCCCGGGACAGGGGTTTATGGAGGCTACACCTTC
CASTPGTGVYGGYTF
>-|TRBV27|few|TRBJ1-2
TGTGCCAGCAGTCAGACGCGCACGGGTGGCTACACCTTC
CASSQTRTGGYTF
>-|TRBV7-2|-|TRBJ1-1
TGTGCCAGCAGCTTACAGGGGTGGGACACTGAAGCTTTCTTT
CASSLQGWDTEAFF
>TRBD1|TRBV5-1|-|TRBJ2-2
TGCGCCAGCAGCCCGGGAAGGGACAGCGATAACACCGGGGAGCTGTTTTTT
CASSPGRDSDNTGELFF
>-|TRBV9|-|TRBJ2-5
TGTGCCAGCAACCCTATGGGGGAGAGGGAGACCCAGTACTTC
CASNPMGERETQYF
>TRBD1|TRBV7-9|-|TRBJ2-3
TGTGCCAGCAGTTTACGACCGGGACAGGGAGGCACAGATACGCAGTATTTT
CASSLRPGQGGTDTQYF
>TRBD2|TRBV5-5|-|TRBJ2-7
TGTGCCAGCAGCCCTCAAGCGGGAGGTGGGGAGCAGTACTTC
CASSPQAGGGEQYF
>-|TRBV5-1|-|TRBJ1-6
TGCGCCAGCAGCCCTCAGGGGCCTAATTCACCCCTCCACTTT
CASSPQGPNSPLHF
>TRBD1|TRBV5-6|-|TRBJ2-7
TGTGCCAGCAGCTTGCCCGGGACAGGGTCGGCCTACGAGCAGTACTTC
CASSLPGTGSAYEQYF
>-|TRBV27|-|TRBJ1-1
TGTGCCAGCAGTCTCATAATGAACACTGAAGCTTTCTTT
CASSLIMNTEAFF
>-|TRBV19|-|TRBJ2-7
TGTGCCAGTAGTATAGGCCAAGGGACCTACGAGCAGTACTTC
CASSIGQGTYEQYF
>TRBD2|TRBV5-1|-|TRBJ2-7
TGCGCCAGCAGCTTGGTAGCGGGGTCAATCTACGAGCAGTACTTC
CASSLVAGSIYEQYF
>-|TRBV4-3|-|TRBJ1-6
TGCGCCAGCAGCCAAGAACTCGGGTCACCCCTCCACTTT
CASSQELGSPLHF
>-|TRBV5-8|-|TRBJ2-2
TGTGCCAGCACCCGGGAGTGGCAGGGGGGATATACCGGGGAGCTGTTTTTT
CASTREWQGGYTGELFF
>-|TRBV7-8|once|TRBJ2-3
TGTGCCAGCAGCTTATTTGGCGGGACTTCCAGCACAGATACGCAGTATTTT
CASSLFGGTSSTDTQYF
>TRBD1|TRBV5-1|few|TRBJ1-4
TGCGCCAGCAGCTTGGACGAAGGGGGCGGTAATGAAAAACTGTTTTTT
CASSLDEGGGNEKLFF
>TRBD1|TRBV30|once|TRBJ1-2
TGTGCCTGGAGTGTGGGGTGGACAGGGTTCGGCTACACCTTC
CAWSVGWTGFGYTF
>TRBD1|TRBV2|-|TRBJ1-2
TGTGCCAGCACGTATGGACAGGGGGAGAATCATGGCTACACCTTC
CASTYGQGENHGYTF
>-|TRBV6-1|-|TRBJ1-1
TGTGCCAGCAGTGAAGAACGGGGGGCTGAAGCTTTCTTT
CASSEERGAEAFF
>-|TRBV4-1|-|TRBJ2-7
TGCGCCAGCACTATGGACTTCCAATCCTACGAGCAGTACTTC
CASTMDFQSYEQYF
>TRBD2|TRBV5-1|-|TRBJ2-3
TGCGCCAGCAGCTCGGGGACTAGCGGGACCCGCACAGATACGCAGTATTTT
CASSSGTSGTRTDTQYF
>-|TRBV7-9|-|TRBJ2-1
TGTGCCAGCAGCTTAGTAGGGCAGGGCGGCGATGAGCAGTTCTTC
CASSLVGQGGDEQFF